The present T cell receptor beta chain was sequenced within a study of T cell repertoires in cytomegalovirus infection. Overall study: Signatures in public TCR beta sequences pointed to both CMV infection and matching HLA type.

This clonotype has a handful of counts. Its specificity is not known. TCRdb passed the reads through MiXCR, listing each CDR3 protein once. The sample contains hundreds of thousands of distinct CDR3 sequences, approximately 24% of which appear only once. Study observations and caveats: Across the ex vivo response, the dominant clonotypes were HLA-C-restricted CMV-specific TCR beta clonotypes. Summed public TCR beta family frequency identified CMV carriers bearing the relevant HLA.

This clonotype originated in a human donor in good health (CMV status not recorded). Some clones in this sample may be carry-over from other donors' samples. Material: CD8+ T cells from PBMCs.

As DNA, the CDR3 is TGTGCCAGCAGCCACCCGACAGGAGAGAACACTGAAGCTTTCTTT. Protein: CASSHPTGENTEAFF. The J gene is TRBJ1-1, the V gene TRBV13; D possibly corresponds to TRBD1 (6 bases). The germline V gene encodes CDR1 PRHDT and CDR2 FYEKMQ (reference sequence). V was clipped by 5 bases and J by 1 base, with 14 bases between them. The CDR3 extends over 15 amino acids.